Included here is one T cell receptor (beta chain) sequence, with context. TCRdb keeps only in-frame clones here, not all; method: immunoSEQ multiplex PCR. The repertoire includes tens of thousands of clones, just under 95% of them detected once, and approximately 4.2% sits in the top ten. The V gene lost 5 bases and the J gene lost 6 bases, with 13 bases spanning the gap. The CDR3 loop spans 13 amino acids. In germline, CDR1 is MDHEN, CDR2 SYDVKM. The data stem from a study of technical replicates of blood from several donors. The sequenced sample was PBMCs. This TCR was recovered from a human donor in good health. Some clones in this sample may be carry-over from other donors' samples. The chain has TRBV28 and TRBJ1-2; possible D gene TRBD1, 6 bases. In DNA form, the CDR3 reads TGTGCCAGCAGTGAACAGGGTAGGGATGGCTACACCTTC. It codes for CASSEQGRDGYTF.